This T cell receptor beta chain was profiled in a study of persistence of HIV-infected CD4 T cells. About the study: Donors were ART-treated; their CMV- and Gag-responding CD4+ T cells were isolated. Suppressive ART had lasted a median of around eight years.

The libraries were made with immunoSEQ version 4 in survey mode. Genomic DNA was diluted to 10 ng/uL, up to 1 ug per sample. The method was immunoSEQ multiplex PCR; TCRdb's version includes in-frame clones alone and lacks a portion of them. The table has about 40,000 clones, 70% to 90% seen once. Overlapping HIV-1 Gag 15-mer peptides at approximately 0.96 ug per peptide per mL were used. CD40L-negative CD69-negative CD45RO-high memory CD4+ T cells were sorted as populations depleted of antigen-responding cells. General study points: Degenerate expanded CDR3beta sequences were enriched among CMV- and Gag-responding cells.

Per germline, CDR1 LNHDA and CDR2 SQIVND (reference sequence). This CDR3 region has 15 residues. Trimming removed 4 bases from V and 1 base from J, with 12 bases in between. In the case of this clone: Its antigen is unidentified.

The TCR was taken from an adult with HIV. The donor label of this sample is uncertain. The specimen comprised cultured CD4+ T cells from PBMCs, sampled from a patient who received antiretroviral therapy. The chain couples TRBV19 to TRBJ2-3; maybe TRBD1 (6 bases). CDR3 nucleotide sequence: TGTGCCAGTAGTAGGCCCAGGGGCGGCACAGATACGCAGTATTTT. Translated: CASSRPRGGTDTQYF. The whole variable domain, remainder taken from reference TRBV19 and TRBJ2-3, is DGGITQSPKYLFRKEGQNVTLSCEQNLNHDAMYWYRQDPGQGLRLIYYSQIVNDFQKGDIAEGYSVSREKKESFPLTVTSAQKNPTAFYLCASSRPRGGTDTQYFGPGTRLTVL.